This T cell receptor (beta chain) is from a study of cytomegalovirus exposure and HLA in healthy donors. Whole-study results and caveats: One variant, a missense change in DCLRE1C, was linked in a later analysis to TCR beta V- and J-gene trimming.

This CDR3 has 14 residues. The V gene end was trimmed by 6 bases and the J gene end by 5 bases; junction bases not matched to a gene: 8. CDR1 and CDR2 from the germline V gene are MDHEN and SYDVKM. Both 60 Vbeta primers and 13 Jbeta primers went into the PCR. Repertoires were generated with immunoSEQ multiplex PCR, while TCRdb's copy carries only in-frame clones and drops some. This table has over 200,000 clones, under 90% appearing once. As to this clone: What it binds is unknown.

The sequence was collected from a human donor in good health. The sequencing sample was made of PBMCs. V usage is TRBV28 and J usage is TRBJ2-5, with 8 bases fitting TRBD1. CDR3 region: CASSQGQGGETQYF. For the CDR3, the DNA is TGTGCCAGCAGCCAAGGACAGGGCGGGGAGACCCAGTACTTC. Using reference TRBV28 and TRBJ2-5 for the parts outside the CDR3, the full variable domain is DVKVTQSSRYLVKRTGEKVFLECVQDMDHENMFWYRQDPGLGLRLIYFSYDVKMKEKGDIPEGYSVSREKKERFSLILESASTNQTSMYLCASSQGQGGETQYFGPGTRLLVL.